The 23 T cell receptor beta chains in this list originate from one sample, sequenced in a study of blood T cell repertoires in COVID-19. Measured with immunoSEQ multiplex PCR; TCRdb has only the in-frame clones, and not every one. Seen here are approximately 300,000 clones, 90% observed once, and the top ten hold roughly 6%. Sequencing input: peripheral blood. The receptor source for this set is a woman aged 45-65 years with COVID-19, enrolled during active disease.

The V call is TRBV11-2, the J call TRBJ1-1; no clear D gene. Germline loops: CDR1 SGHAT, CDR2 FQNNGV. CDR3 length equals 14 residues. V was trimmed by 1 base and J by 6 bases, leaving 12 bases between them. The CDR3 DNA reads TGTGCCAGCAGCTTAGGCAGACACAATTCTGAAGCTTTCTTT. Translated: CASSLGRHNSEAFF. The whole variable domain, remainder taken from reference TRBV11-2 and TRBJ1-1, is EAGVAQSPRYKIIEKRQSVAFWCNPISGHATLYWYQQILGQGPKLLIQFQNNGVVDDSQLPKDRFSAERLKGVDSTLKIQPAKLEDSAVYLCASSLGRHNSEAFFGQGTRLTVV.

The chain couples TRBV7-9 to TRBJ1-6; D perhaps matches TRBD1 (5 bases). Germline-derived CDR1 and CDR2 are SEHNR and FQNEAQ (reference sequence). V was clipped by 4 bases and J by 7 bases, with 11 bases between them. This CDR3 has 14 amino acids. The chain's CDR3 is CASSSTAANSPLHF. The CDR3 DNA is TGTGCCAGCAGCTCGACAGCTGCAAATTCACCCCTCCACTTT. The full variable domain, rest sourced from reference TRBV7-9 and TRBJ1-6, is DTGVSQNPRHKITKRGQNVTFRCDPISEHNRLYWYRQTLGQGPEFLTYFQNEAQLEKSRLLSDRFSAERPKGSFSTLEIQRTEQGDSAMYLCASSSTAANSPLHFGNGTRLTVT.

The rearrangement links TRBV11-2 to TRBJ2-7; 10 bases align to TRBD2. Germline loops: CDR1 SGHAT, CDR2 FQNNGV. After removal of 1 base from V and 2 bases from J, the junction contained 5 bases not matched to a gene. This CDR3 comprises 16 residues. The CDR3 reads CASSLVGTSVAYEQYF. The CDR3 DNA reads as TGTGCCAGCAGCTTAGTTGGGACTAGCGTCGCCTACGAGCAGTACTTC.

V usage is TRBV19 and J usage is TRBJ1-1; 9 bases fit TRBD1. Looked up from germline, CDR1 is LNHDA and CDR2 is SQIVND (reference sequence). The length of the CDR3 is 14 residues. V was clipped by 3 bases and J by 7 bases; unmatched bases: 6. CDR3 region: CASSMGTGLGEAFF. The CDR3 region has the DNA TGTGCCAGTAGTATGGGGACAGGGTTGGGTGAAGCTTTCTTT. The full variable domain, with the rest looked up from reference TRBV19 and TRBJ1-1, is DGGITQSPKYLFRKEGQNVTLSCEQNLNHDAMYWYRQDPGQGLRLIYYSQIVNDFQKGDIAEGYSVSREKKESFPLTVTSAQKNPTAFYLCASSMGTGLGEAFFGQGTRLTVV.

The genes are TRBV7-2 and TRBJ1-3; TRBD1 might be the D (5 bases). Germline lookup yields CDR1 SGHTA and CDR2 FQGNSA. The CDR3 has 13 residues. The V and J ends lost 4 bases and 8 bases respectively, with 12 bases between them. The CDR3 DNA reads as TGTGCCAGCAGCTCGTCTGGGGCCCACACCATATATTTT. Amino acids: CASSSSGAHTIYF.

CDR3 nucleotides: TGTGCCAGCACCATCACAGGGAGCAATCAGCCCCAGCATTTT. Its translation is CASTITGSNQPQHF. The chain uses TRBV2 and TRBJ1-5; D is possibly TRBD1 (6 bases). Between the trimmed V and J ends, which lost 7 bases and 1 base, there was a span of 11 bases. The germline gives CDR1 SNHLY, CDR2 FYNNEI. CDR3 size: 14 residues.

This chain connects TRBV16 to TRBJ1-2; 9 bases are a match to TRBD1. Germline V gene sequence: CDR1 KGHSY, CDR2 FQNENV. The V segment lost 4 bases and the J segment 4 bases; nucleotides outside the gene matches: 7. The CDR3 spans 15 residues. The CDR3 DNA reads TGTGCCAGCAGCCCCTATTTGACAGGGGGCTATGGCTACACCTTC. Residues: CASSPYLTGGYGYTF.

The chain employs TRBV10-3 and TRBJ1-1; unclear D gene. The CDR3 consists of 14 residues. V dropped 0 bases and J dropped 8 bases, with 13 bases sitting between them. In germline, CDR1 is ENHRY, CDR2 SYGVKD. Here the CDR3 DNA reads TGTGCCATCAGTGAGTCGAGGTTGGTCAGAGAAGCTTTCTTT. Amino acid sequence: CAISESRLVREAFF.

V gene TRBV12-5 combines with J gene TRBJ1-6, with TRBD1 identical over 9 bases. The V and J ends lost 3 bases and 9 bases, in that order; junction bases with no gene match: 3. The CDR3 sequence is 14 residues long. Germline V gives CDR1 LGHNT, CDR2 FRNRAP. The CDR3 coding sequence is TGTGCTAGTGGTTTAACAGGGGGCACTTCACCCCTCCACTTT. This sequence encodes CASGLTGGTSPLHF.

This chain links TRBV6-1 with TRBJ2-4; D uncertain. In germline, CDR1 is MNHNS, CDR2 SASEGT. V was pared by 0 bases and J by 1 base, with 22 bases between. The CDR3 runs 20 residues. The CDR3 reads CASSEAWKRNFPYAKNIQYF. The DNA of the CDR3 is TGTGCCAGCAGTGAAGCTTGGAAGCGCAATTTCCCGTACGCCAAAAACATTCAGTACTTC.

This clone was counted a few times. The chain links TRBV6-5 to TRBJ1-2; 7 bases agree with TRBD1. The germline gives CDR1 MNHEY, CDR2 SVGAGI. V gave up 6 bases and J gave up 8 bases; unmatched junction bases: 9. CDR3 length equals 13 residues. The DNA of the CDR3 is TGTGCCAGCAGCCTAGGGGGCAGGGTGGGCTACACCTTC. Translated: CASSLGGRVGYTF.

The V call is TRBV9, the J call TRBJ2-5; the match to TRBD2 covers 7 bases. Germline V gene lookup returns CDR1 SGDLS and CDR2 YYNGEE. Trimming removed 0 bases from V and 1 base from J; junction bases left unmatched: 3. The CDR3 totals 15 residues. CDR3 sequence: CASSVGGGGQETQYF. In DNA form, the CDR3 reads TGTGCCAGCAGCGTAGGGGGCGGGGGCCAAGAGACCCAGTACTTC.

The chain recombines TRBV5-1 with TRBJ2-1; weak D call: TRBD1 (6 bases). There are 15 residues in the CDR3. Germline assignment: CDR1 SGHRS and CDR2 YFSETQ. The V end lost 4 bases, the J end lost 5 bases, and 16 bases lay between the germline ends. CDR3 sequence (DNA): TGCGCCAGCAGCCCCTGGCCCAGGGGACACAATGAGCAGTTCTTC. It specifies CASSPWPRGHNEQFF.

The chain combines TRBV5-1 with TRBJ2-5; TRBD2 matches 12 bases. Germline CDR1 reads SGHRS; CDR2 reads YFSETQ. The CDR3 has 16 amino acids. The ends lost 4 bases at V and 2 bases at J; junction bases unmatched: 6. Written as DNA, the CDR3 is TGCGCCAGCAGCCTCGGACTAGCGGGAATACAAGAGACCCAGTACTTC. Translating gives CASSLGLAGIQETQYF.

This chain links TRBV5-5 with TRBJ2-7; TRBD2 aligns across 7 bases. Germline CDR1 is SGHKS and CDR2 is YYEKEE (reference sequence). This CDR3 region has 15 residues. The V and J ends lost 7 bases and 4 bases, in that order; junction bases with no gene match: 14. CDR3 in amino acids: CASCLGLAEQYEQYF. For the CDR3, the DNA is TGTGCCAGCTGCCTTGGTCTAGCGGAACAATACGAGCAGTACTTC.

This clone came up once. The rearrangement joins TRBV7-2 to TRBJ2-1; D is unclear. Trimming shortened V by 7 bases and J by 5 bases, and 12 bases separated the two germline ends. This CDR3 region has 13 residues. The V gene's germline CDR1 is SGHTA and CDR2 FQGNSA. The CDR3 nucleotides read TGTGCCAGCACCACATATACTAACAATGAGCAGTTCTTC. Translated: CASTTYTNNEQFF.

CDR3 region: CASSLDGGRGNEQFF. The DNA for the CDR3 is TGTGCCAGCAGCTTAGACGGCGGGAGGGGGAATGAGCAGTTCTTC. The chain couples TRBV7-2 to TRBJ2-1; TRBD2 agrees at 9 bases. The V gene end was trimmed by 1 base and the J gene end by 7 bases; junction bases not matched to a gene: 5. Germline lookup yields CDR1 SGHTA and CDR2 FQGNSA. The CDR3 runs 15 residues.

The chain is built from TRBV7-3 and TRBJ2-1, with TRBD2 matching 10 bases. Trimming removed 2 bases from V and 10 bases from J; junction bases left unmatched: 8. The CDR3 totals 15 residues. CDR1 and CDR2 (germline): SGHTA, FQGTGA. CDR3 nucleotide sequence: TGTGCCAGCAGCTTAGAGGCTAGCGGGAGTCCCGAGCAGTTCTTC. It yields the protein CASSLEASGSPEQFF.

This chain uses TRBV2 with TRBJ2-1; 7 nucleotides agree with TRBD2. Trimming at V came to 0 bases and at J to 8 bases, leaving 7 bases not matched to a gene. The CDR3 loop spans 15 amino acids. From germline, CDR1 is SNHLY and CDR2 FYNNEI. CDR3 protein: CASSEAGGPWHEQFF. CDR3 bases: TGTGCCAGCAGTGAAGCGGGAGGGCCCTGGCATGAGCAGTTCTTC.

The chain combines TRBV7-7 with TRBJ2-5, with D maybe TRBD2 (6 bases). Germline V gene lookup returns CDR1 SSHAT and CDR2 FNYEAQ (reference sequence). This CDR3 spans 16 amino acids. In DNA, the CDR3 is TGTGCTAGCGGCGAGGGCGGGATAGCTGACCAAGAGACCCAGTACTTC. Residues: CASGEGGIADQETQYF.

The chain recombines TRBV19 with TRBJ1-1, with D hard to call. With 3 bases removed from V and 5 bases from J, the gap between germline ends came to 10 bases. CDR3 size: 13 residues. In germline, CDR1 is LNHDA, CDR2 SQIVND (reference sequence). The CDR3: CASSMSGETEAFF. CDR3 DNA: TGTGCCAGTAGTATGAGCGGGGAAACTGAAGCTTTCTTT.

The chain employs TRBV10-2 and TRBJ2-7, with 8 bases lining up with TRBD2. J gave up 0 bases and V 10 bases, and 5 bases lay outside the gene matches. CDR3 length: 13 amino acids. The V gene's germline CDR1 is WSHSY and CDR2 SAAADI. CDR3 in DNA: TGCGCCACCGCGGCGGGAGGCTCCTACGAGCAGTACTTC. Translating it yields CATAAGGSYEQYF.

The chain recombines TRBV4-1 with TRBJ2-7; 11 bases line up with TRBD2. This CDR3 has 20 amino acids. Germline V gene lookup returns CDR1 MGHRA and CDR2 YSYEKL. With 0 bases clipped from V and 2 bases from J, the junction kept 15 bases outside the gene matches. The CDR3 coding sequence is TGCGCCAGCAGCCAAGAAGGGACCGGGACTAGCGGTCGAAGGGCCTACGAGCAGTACTTC. Amino acids: CASSQEGTGTSGRRAYEQYF.